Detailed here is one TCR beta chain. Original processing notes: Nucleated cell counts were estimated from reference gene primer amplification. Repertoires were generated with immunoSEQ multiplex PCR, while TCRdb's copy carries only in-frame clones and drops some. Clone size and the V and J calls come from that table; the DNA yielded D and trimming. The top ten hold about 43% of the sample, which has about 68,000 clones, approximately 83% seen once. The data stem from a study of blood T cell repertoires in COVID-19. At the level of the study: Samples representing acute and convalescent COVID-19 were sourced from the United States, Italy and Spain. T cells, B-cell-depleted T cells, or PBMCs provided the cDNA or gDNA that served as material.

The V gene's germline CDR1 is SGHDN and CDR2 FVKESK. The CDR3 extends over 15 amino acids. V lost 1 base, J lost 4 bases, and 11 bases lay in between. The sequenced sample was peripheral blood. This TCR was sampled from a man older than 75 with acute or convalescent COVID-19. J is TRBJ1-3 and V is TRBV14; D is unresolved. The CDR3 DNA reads TGTGCCAGCAGCCAAGCGTTTTCCAGAGGAAACACCATATATTTT. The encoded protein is CASSQAFSRGNTIYF.